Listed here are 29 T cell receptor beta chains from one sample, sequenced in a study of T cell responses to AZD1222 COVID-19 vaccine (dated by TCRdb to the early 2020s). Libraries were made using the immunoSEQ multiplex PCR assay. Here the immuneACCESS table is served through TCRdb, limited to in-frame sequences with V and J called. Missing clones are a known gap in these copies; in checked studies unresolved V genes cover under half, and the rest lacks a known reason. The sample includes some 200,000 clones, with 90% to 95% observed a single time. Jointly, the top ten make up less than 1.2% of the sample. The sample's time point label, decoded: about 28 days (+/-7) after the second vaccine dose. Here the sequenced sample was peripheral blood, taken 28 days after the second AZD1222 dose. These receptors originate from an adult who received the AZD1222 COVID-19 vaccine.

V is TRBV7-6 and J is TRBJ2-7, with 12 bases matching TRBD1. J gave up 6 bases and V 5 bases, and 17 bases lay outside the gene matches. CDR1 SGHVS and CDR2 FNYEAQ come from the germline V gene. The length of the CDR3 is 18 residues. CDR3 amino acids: CASSPDPPGQGARGEQYF. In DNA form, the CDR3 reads TGTGCCAGCAGCCCAGACCCTCCGGGACAGGGGGCTAGAGGCGAGCAGTACTTC.

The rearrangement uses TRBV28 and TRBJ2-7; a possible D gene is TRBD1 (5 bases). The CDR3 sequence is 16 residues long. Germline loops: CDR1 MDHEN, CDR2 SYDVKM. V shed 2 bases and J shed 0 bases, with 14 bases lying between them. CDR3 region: CASSLKQGTVSYEQYF. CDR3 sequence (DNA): TGTGCCAGCAGTTTAAAGCAGGGCACGGTCTCCTACGAGCAGTACTTC.

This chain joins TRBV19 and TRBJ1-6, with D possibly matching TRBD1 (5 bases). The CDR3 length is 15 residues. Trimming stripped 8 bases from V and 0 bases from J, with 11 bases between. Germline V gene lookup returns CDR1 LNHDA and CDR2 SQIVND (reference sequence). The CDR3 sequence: CASRDRSSYNSPLHF. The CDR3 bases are TGTGCCAGTCGGGACCGTAGCTCCTATAATTCACCCCTCCACTTT.

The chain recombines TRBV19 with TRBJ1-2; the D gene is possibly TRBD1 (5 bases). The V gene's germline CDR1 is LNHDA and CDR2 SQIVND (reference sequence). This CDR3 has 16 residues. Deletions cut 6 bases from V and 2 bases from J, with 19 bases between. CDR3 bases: TGTGCCAGTAGGCCACCTGGAACGGAGGGGAACTATGGCTACACCTTC. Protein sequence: CASRPPGTEGNYGYTF.

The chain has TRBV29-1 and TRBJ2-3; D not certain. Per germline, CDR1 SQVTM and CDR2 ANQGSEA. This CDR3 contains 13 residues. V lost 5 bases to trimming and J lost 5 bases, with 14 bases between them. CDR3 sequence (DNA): TGCAGCGTTTCGACCCGGACGGGAGATACGCAGTATTTT. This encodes CSVSTRTGDTQYF.

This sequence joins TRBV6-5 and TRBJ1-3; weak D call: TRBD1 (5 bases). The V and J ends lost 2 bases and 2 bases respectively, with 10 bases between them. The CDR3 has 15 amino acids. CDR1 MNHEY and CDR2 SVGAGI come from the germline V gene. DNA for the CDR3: TGTGCCAGCAGTTACGGGGGAAACGCTGGAAACACCATATATTTT. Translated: CASSYGGNAGNTIYF.

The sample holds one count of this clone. The CDR3 region has the DNA TGTGCCAGCAGCCAAGCGGGGATCAAGGAAAAACTGTTTTTT. Its translation is CASSQAGIKEKLFF. The rearrangement links TRBV3-1 (or the pseudogene TRBV3-2) to TRBJ1-4, with D uncertain. Germline V CDR1 and CDR2: LGHDT, YNNKEL (reference sequence). The CDR3 runs 14 residues. V was clipped by 1 base and J by 8 bases, with 11 bases between them.

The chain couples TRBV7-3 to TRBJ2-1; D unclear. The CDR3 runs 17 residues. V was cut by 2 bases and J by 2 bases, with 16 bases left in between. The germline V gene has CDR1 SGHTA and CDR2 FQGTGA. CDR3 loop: CASSLAKFGSAYNEQFF. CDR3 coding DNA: TGTGCCAGCAGCTTAGCAAAGTTCGGATCCGCCTACAATGAGCAGTTCTTC.

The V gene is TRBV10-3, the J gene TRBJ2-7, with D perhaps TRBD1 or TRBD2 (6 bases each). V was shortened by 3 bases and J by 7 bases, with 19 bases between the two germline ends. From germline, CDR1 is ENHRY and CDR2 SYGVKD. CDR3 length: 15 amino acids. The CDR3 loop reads CAISERNTEGGEQYF. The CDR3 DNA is TGTGCCATCAGTGAACGCAACACGGAGGGGGGTGAGCAGTACTTC.

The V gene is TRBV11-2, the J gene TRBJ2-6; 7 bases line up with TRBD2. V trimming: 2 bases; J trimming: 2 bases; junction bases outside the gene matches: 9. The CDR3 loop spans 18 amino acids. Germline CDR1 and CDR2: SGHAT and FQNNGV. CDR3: CASSLMAGGGAGANVLTF. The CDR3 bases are TGTGCCAGCAGCTTAATGGCCGGGGGAGGGGCTGGGGCCAACGTCCTGACTTTC.

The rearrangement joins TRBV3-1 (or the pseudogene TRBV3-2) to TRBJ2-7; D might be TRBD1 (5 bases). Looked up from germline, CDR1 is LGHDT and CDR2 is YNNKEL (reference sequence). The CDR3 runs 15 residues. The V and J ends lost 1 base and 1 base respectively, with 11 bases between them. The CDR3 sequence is CASSQVGEGSYEQYF. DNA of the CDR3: TGTGCCAGCAGCCAAGTAGGGGAAGGGTCCTACGAGCAGTACTTC.

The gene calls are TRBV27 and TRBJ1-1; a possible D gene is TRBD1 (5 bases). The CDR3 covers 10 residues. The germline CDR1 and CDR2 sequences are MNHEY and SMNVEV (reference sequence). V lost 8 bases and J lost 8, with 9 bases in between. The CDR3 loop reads CASGYREAFF. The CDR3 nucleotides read TGTGCCAGCGGATACAGGGAAGCTTTCTTT.

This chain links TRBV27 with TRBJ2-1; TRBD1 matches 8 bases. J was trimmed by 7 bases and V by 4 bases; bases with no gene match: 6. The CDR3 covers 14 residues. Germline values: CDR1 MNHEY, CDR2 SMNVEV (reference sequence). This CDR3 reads CASSSGQGANEQFF. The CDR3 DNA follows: TGTGCCAGCAGTTCAGGGCAGGGGGCGAATGAGCAGTTCTTC.

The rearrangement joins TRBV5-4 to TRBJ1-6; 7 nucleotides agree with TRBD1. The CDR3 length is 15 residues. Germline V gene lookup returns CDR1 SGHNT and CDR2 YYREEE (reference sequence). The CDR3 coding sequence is TGTGCTACGGGTTCAGGGGGTAAAGGCGATTCACCCCTCCACTTT. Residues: CATGSGGKGDSPLHF. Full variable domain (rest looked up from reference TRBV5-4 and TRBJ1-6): ETGVTQSPTHLIKTRGQQVTLRCSSQSGHNTVSWYQQALGQGPQFIFQYYREEENGRGNFPPRFSGLQFPNYSSELNVNALELDDSALYLCATGSGGKGDSPLHFGNGTRLTVT.

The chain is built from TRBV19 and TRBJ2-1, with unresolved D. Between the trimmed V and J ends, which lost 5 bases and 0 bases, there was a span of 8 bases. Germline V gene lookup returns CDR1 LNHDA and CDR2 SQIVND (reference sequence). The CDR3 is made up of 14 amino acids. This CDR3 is CASSQFSSYNEQFF. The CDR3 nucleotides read TGTGCCAGTAGTCAGTTCAGCTCCTACAATGAGCAGTTCTTC.

Here the CDR3 reads CASSFSFLENTGELFF. DNA of the CDR3: TGCGCCAGCAGCTTCTCCTTTCTAGAGAACACCGGGGAGCTGTTTTTT. This chain connects TRBV5-1 to TRBJ2-2, with unresolved D. Deletions cut 2 bases from V and 1 base from J, with 12 bases between. Germline V gives CDR1 SGHRS, CDR2 YFSETQ. CDR3 length: 16 amino acids. Drawing the rest from reference TRBV5-1 and TRBJ2-2, the complete variable domain is KAGVTQTPRYLIKTRGQQVTLSCSPISGHRSVSWYQQTPGQGLQFLFEYFSETQRNKGNFPGRFSGRQFSNSRSEMNVSTLELGDSALYLCASSFSFLENTGELFFGEGSRLTVL.

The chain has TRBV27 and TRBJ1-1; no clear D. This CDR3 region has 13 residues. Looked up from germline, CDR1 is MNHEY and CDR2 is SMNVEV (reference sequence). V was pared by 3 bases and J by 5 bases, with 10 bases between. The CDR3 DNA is TGTGCCAGCAGTTTCCGCTTAAGGACTGAAGCTTTCTTT. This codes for CASSFRLRTEAFF.

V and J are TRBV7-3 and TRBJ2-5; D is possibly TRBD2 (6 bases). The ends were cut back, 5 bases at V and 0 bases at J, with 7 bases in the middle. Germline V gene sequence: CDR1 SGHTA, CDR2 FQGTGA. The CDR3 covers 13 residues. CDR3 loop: CASSRDYQETQYF. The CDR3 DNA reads TGTGCCAGCAGCCGGGACTACCAAGAGACCCAGTACTTC.

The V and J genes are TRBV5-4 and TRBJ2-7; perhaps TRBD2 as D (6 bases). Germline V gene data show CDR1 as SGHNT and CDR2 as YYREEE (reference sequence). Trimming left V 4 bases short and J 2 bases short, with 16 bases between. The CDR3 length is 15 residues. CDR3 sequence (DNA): TGTGCCAGCAGCCCAATGGGCCCGGGGGCCTACGAGCAGTACTTC. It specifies CASSPMGPGAYEQYF.

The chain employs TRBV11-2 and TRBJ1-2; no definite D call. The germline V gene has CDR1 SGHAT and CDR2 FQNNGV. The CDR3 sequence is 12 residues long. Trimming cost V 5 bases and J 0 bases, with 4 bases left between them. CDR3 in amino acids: CASSQANYGYTF. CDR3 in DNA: TGTGCCAGCAGCCAGGCTAACTATGGCTACACCTTC.

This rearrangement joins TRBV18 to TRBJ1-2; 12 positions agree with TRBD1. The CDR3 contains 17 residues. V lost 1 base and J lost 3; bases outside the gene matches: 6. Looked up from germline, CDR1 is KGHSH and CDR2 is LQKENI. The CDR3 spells CASSPQGTGGADYGYTF. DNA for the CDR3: TGTGCCAGCTCACCACAGGGGACAGGGGGCGCAGACTATGGCTACACCTTC.

For the CDR3, the DNA is TGTGCCAGCAACGTGCCAGGACCCGCGGCCGGGGAGCTGTTTTTT. Its translation is CASNVPGPAAGELFF. V is TRBV7-9 and J is TRBJ2-2, with D uncertain. The CDR3 extends over 15 amino acids. V lost 7 bases to trimming and J lost 6 bases, with 18 bases between them. Germline V CDR1 and CDR2: SEHNR, FQNEAQ (reference sequence).

CDR3 region: CASGLGVYEQYF. The CDR3 DNA sequence: TGTGCTAGTGGTTTAGGCGTGTACGAGCAGTACTTC. The rearrangement links TRBV12-5 to TRBJ2-7; the D is unclear. Germline lookup yields CDR1 LGHNT and CDR2 FRNRAP. CDR3 length: 12 amino acids. The ends were cut back, 3 bases at V and 4 bases at J, with 7 bases in the middle.

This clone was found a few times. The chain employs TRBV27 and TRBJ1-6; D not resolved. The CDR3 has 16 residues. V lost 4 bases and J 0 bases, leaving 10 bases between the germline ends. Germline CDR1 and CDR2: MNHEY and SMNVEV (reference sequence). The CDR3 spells CASSSAGSSYNSPLHF. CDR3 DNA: TGTGCCAGCAGTTCCGCCGGGAGCTCCTATAATTCACCCCTCCACTTT.

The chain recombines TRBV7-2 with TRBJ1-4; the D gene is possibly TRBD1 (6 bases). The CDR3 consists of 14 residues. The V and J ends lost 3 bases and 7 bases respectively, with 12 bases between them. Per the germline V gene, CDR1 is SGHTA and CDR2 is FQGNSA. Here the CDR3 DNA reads TGTGCCAGCAGCTTGGACCCACAGGGTGAAAAACTGTTTTTT. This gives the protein CASSLDPQGEKLFF.

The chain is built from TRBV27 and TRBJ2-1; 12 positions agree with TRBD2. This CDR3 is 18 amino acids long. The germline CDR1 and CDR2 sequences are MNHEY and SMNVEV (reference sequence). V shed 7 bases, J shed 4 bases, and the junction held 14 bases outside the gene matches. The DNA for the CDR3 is TGTGCCAGCAACCGGGCCATAGGACTAGCGGGGCAATACAATGAGCAGTTCTTC. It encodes CASNRAIGLAGQYNEQFF.

The CDR3 DNA reads as TGTGCCAGCAGCTTCCTAGCGGGGGGTAGTGAGCAGTTCTTC. Its protein product is CASSFLAGGSEQFF. V and J are TRBV7-9 and TRBJ2-1, with TRBD2 identical over 11 bases. CDR3 length equals 14 residues. The V segment lost 3 bases and the J segment 9 bases; nucleotides outside the gene matches: 4. The germline V gene encodes CDR1 SEHNR and CDR2 FQNEAQ (reference sequence).

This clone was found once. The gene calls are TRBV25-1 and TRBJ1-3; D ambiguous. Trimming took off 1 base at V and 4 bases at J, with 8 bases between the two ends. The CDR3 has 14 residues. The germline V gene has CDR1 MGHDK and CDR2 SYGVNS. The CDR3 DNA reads TGTGCCAGCAGTGAATGGGCGGCCGGAAACACCATATATTTT. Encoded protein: CASSEWAAGNTIYF. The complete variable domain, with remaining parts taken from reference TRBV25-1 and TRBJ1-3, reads EADIYQTPRYLVIGTGKKITLECSQTMGHDKMYWYQQDPGMELHLIHYSYGVNSTEKGDLSSESTVSRIRTEHFPLTLESARPSHTSQYLCASSEWAAGNTIYFGEGSWLTVV.

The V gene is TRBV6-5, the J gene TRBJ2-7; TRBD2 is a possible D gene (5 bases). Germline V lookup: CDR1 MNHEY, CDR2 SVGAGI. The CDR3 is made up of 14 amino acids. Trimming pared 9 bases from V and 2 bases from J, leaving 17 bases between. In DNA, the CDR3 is TGTGCCAGTCAGCTCGGGGTTCGTCCCTACGAGCAGTACTTC. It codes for CASQLGVRPYEQYF.